Below, 19 T cell receptor beta chains from the same sample are listed, as sequenced in a study of cytomegalovirus exposure and HLA in healthy donors. PCR was performed using 60 Vbeta and 13 Jbeta primers. Profiling relied on immunoSEQ multiplex PCR, and the TCRdb table lists in-frame clones only, not all of them. The sample shows about 190,000 clones, roughly 79% of them seen only once. The sample was PBMCs. The receptor source for this set is a woman in her late teens or twenties in good health and CMV-seronegative.

The chain links TRBV5-1 to TRBJ2-2, with D possibly being TRBD2 (6 bases). The CDR3 extends over 16 amino acids. Germline V gene lookup returns CDR1 SGHRS and CDR2 YFSETQ. With 0 bases removed from V and 4 bases from J, the gap between germline ends came to 13 bases. The CDR3 DNA reads TGCGCCAGCAGCTTGGGCGGCCGGGGGAGCACCGGGGAGCTGTTTTTT. This sequence encodes CASSLGGRGSTGELFF.

This clone occurred once. The chain combines TRBV7-3 with TRBJ1-1, with D unresolved. Germline V gene sequence: CDR1 SGHTA, CDR2 FQGTGA. V lost 6 bases and J lost 1, with 12 bases in between. This CDR3 is 14 amino acids long. CDR3: CASSPGGANTEAFF. CDR3 sequence (DNA): TGTGCCAGCAGTCCGGGAGGAGCGAACACTGAAGCTTTCTTT.

The chain combines TRBV7-3 with TRBJ1-1, with a tentative D call TRBD1 (5 bases). In germline, CDR1 is SGHTA, CDR2 FQGTGA. Trimming left V 8 bases short and J 7 bases short, with 14 bases between. CDR3 length: 12 residues. The CDR3 sequence is CASSTGGGEAFF. CDR3 sequence (DNA): TGTGCCAGCTCGACGGGGGGGGGTGAAGCTTTCTTT.

The J gene is TRBJ2-3, the V gene TRBV27, with TRBD1 identical over 7 bases. V was clipped by 5 bases and J by 0 bases; unmatched bases: 11. CDR1 and CDR2 (germline): MNHEY, SMNVEV (reference sequence). CDR3 size: 17 residues. CDR3: CASSLEPTGWSTDTQYF. The CDR3 DNA follows: TGTGCCAGCAGTCTCGAACCGACAGGGTGGAGCACAGATACGCAGTATTTT.

This rearrangement joins TRBV4-1 to TRBJ2-5; D is possibly TRBD1 (5 bases). The V and J ends lost 4 bases and 5 bases respectively, with 17 bases between them. Germline V lookup: CDR1 MGHRA, CDR2 YSYEKL. The CDR3 loop spans 15 amino acids. CDR3 sequence: CASSLEIRATETQYF. The CDR3, as DNA: TGCGCCAGCAGCCTAGAGATCAGGGCCACCGAGACCCAGTACTTC.

This sequence joins TRBV27 and TRBJ1-3; D is possibly TRBD1 (6 bases). Germline V CDR1 and CDR2: MNHEY, SMNVEV (reference sequence). Trimming took 6 bases from V and 4 from J, leaving 13 bases between them. CDR3 length equals 14 residues. The CDR3 nucleotides are TGTGCCAGCAGCCCAGGGGTTGGAGGAAACACCATATATTTT. This gives the protein CASSPGVGGNTIYF.

This clone was observed a handful of times. The gene calls are TRBV28 and TRBJ2-6, with a weak D call TRBD2 (7 bases). CDR1 is MDHEN, CDR2 SYDVKM, per germline. CDR3 length: 19 residues. V gave up 6 bases and J gave up 1 base, with 22 bases separating them. The CDR3 DNA follows: TGTGCCAGCAGAAGAGGTGTGGGGGGGGGCGCATCTGGGGCCAACGTCCTGACTTTC. The encoded protein is CASRRGVGGGASGANVLTF.

This clone occurred once. The chain recombines TRBV6-4 with TRBJ1-5; D remains unclear. V shed 3 bases and J shed 5 bases, with 8 bases lying between them. The CDR3 length is 13 residues. Germline V gene sequence: CDR1 MRHNA, CDR2 SNTAGT. The CDR3 DNA is TGTGCCAGCAGTGAGGAGGAAGATCAGCCCCAGCATTTT. Protein sequence: CASSEEEDQPQHF.

This chain connects TRBV19 to TRBJ2-5; tentative D call: TRBD2 (6 bases). Between the trimmed V and J ends, which lost 4 bases and 5 bases, there was a span of 11 bases. Per the germline V gene, CDR1 is LNHDA and CDR2 is SQIVND (reference sequence). The CDR3 totals 13 residues. CDR3 sequence: CASSNLAAETQYF. In nucleotides, the CDR3 is TGTGCCAGTAGTAACTTAGCGGCGGAGACCCAGTACTTC.

J is TRBJ2-4 and V is TRBV23-1; 10 positions match TRBD1. TRBV23-1 is treated as an ORF (open reading frame) with a function not yet certain. V shed 0 bases and J 3 bases; nucleotides not matched to a gene: 5. The CDR3 spans 17 residues. The CDR3: CASSQSCGTGVKNIQYF. The CDR3 region has the DNA TGCGCCAGCAGTCAATCGTGCGGGACAGGGGTCAAAAACATTCAGTACTTC.

This chain uses TRBV30 with TRBJ1-2, with TRBD1 matching over 7 bases. Germline CDR1 and CDR2: GTSNPN and SVGIG (reference sequence). This CDR3 region has 14 residues. The V segment lost 4 bases and the J segment 4 bases; nucleotides outside the gene matches: 9. In DNA form, the CDR3 reads TGTGCCTGGAAATTAACAGGGGCGGCCTATGGCTACACCTTC. Translating it yields CAWKLTGAAYGYTF.

The count of this clone is one. This chain joins TRBV15 and TRBJ1-5; 8 bases match TRBD1. With 0 bases clipped from V and 0 bases from J, the junction kept 10 bases outside the gene matches. The CDR3 consists of 19 residues. The germline V gene has CDR1 LNHNV and CDR2 YYDKDF (reference sequence). The CDR3 spells CATSRDPRTGNYSNQPQHF. As DNA, the CDR3 is TGTGCCACCAGCAGAGATCCCCGGACAGGGAACTATAGCAATCAGCCCCAGCATTTT. Variable domain in full (rest from reference TRBV15 and TRBJ1-5): DAMVIQNPRYQVTQFGKPVTLSCSQTLNHNVMYWYQQKSSQAPKLLFHYYDKDFNNEADTPDNFQSRRPNTSFCFLDIRSPGLGDTAMYLCATSRDPRTGNYSNQPQHFGDGTRLSIL.

The chain uses TRBV7-9 and TRBJ2-3; TRBD1 matches 8 bases. The germline V gene encodes CDR1 SEHNR and CDR2 FQNEAQ (reference sequence). The CDR3 contains 14 residues. V lost 5 bases, J lost 4 bases, and 5 bases stayed unmatched. DNA of the CDR3: TGTGCCAGCAGCCAGCCACAGGGGGCAGATACGCAGTATTTT. Translating it yields CASSQPQGADTQYF. The full variable domain, its missing parts supplied by reference TRBV7-9 and TRBJ2-3, is DTGVSQNPRHKITKRGQNVTFRCDPISEHNRLYWYRQTLGQGPEFLTYFQNEAQLEKSRLLSDRFSAERPKGSFSTLEIQRTEQGDSAMYLCASSQPQGADTQYFGPGTRLTVL.

V gene TRBV27 combines with J gene TRBJ1-4, with 10 positions matching TRBD1. Germline V gene lookup returns CDR1 MNHEY and CDR2 SMNVEV (reference sequence). CDR3 length equals 16 residues. The V segment lost 5 bases and the J segment 5 bases; nucleotides outside the gene matches: 8. The CDR3 region has the DNA TGTGCCAGCAGTCCAGGGCCGGGACAGGGGAATGAAAAACTGTTTTTT. This translates into CASSPGPGQGNEKLFF.

This clone has a single count. The chain links TRBV10-3 to TRBJ2-2, with no clear D. Trimming left V 3 bases short and J 7 bases short, with 6 bases between. This CDR3 is 12 amino acids long. CDR1 and CDR2 (germline): ENHRY, SYGVKD. As DNA, the CDR3 is TGTGCCATCAGTGATGTAGTCGGGGAGCTGTTTTTT. It codes for CAISDVVGELFF.

The rearrangement uses TRBV27 and TRBJ1-1; 8 nucleotides line up with TRBD1. Germline V gene lookup returns CDR1 MNHEY and CDR2 SMNVEV (reference sequence). V was pared by 4 bases and J by 0 bases, with 10 bases of the junction left unmatched. The CDR3 runs 17 residues. CDR3 amino acids: CASSSILRGPMNTEAFF. The CDR3 region has the DNA TGTGCCAGCAGTTCAATCCTCAGGGGGCCCATGAACACTGAAGCTTTCTTT.

V is TRBV12-5 and J is TRBJ1-2; 9 nucleotides agree with TRBD1. This CDR3 comprises 14 residues. V lost 2 bases, J lost 6 bases, and 4 bases stayed unmatched. Germline V gives CDR1 LGHNT, CDR2 FRNRAP. In DNA, the CDR3 is TGTGCTAGTGGTTTGAACGACAGGGGGAATGGCTACACCTTC. It specifies CASGLNDRGNGYTF.

The CDR3: CASSKIGLAGANEQFF. CDR3 nucleotides: TGCGCCAGCAGCAAAATTGGACTAGCGGGAGCCAATGAGCAGTTCTTC. The chain carries TRBV4-1 and TRBJ2-1; 13 nucleotides agree with TRBD2. The germline CDR1 and CDR2 sequences are MGHRA and YSYEKL. The CDR3 consists of 16 residues. Unmatched junction bases numbered 7, after V lost 5 bases and J lost 6 bases.

This chain joins TRBV9 and TRBJ2-6, with 7 nucleotides matching TRBD1. J was trimmed by 0 bases and V by 2 bases; bases with no gene match: 8. The length of the CDR3 is 18 residues. CDR1 SGDLS and CDR2 YYNGEE come from the germline V gene. CDR3 loop: CASSVEGQVSSGANVLTF. The DNA of the CDR3 is TGTGCCAGCAGCGTTGAAGGACAGGTTAGCTCTGGGGCCAACGTCCTGACTTTC.